This TCR beta chain stems from a study of regulatory T cells in long-lasting Graves disease. CDR3-region Arm-PCR and iRepertoire HTBI primers produced the TCR beta libraries. TCRdb independently ran MiXCR on the multiplex PCR reads; one entry per CDR3 protein. The sample has roughly 500,000 distinct CDR3 sequences; 13% are singletons. The CDR3 sequence is 13 residues long. Trimming left V 7 bases short and J 5 bases short, with 15 bases between. Germline CDR1 and CDR2: SGHNT and YYREEE (reference sequence). Described time point: newly diagnosed GD, antithyroid drugs for less than 3 months. Preparation of the TCR library used RNA extracted from PBMCs. This clonotype was seen a few times. The data were also submitted as part of a second study, on T cells in Graves' hyperthyroidism and ophthalmopathy. That source notes: Uncontrolled infection, other autoimmune disease, pregnancy and lactation each barred patients from inclusion.

The sample in question was peripheral blood mononuclear cells (PBMCs), obtained at new diagnosis, from a patient treated with antithyroid drugs. This receptor was taken from a young man with Graves disease. The chain combines TRBV5-4 with TRBJ2-5; maybe TRBD1 (6 bases). The CDR3 bases are TGTGCCAGCGGCCGACAGGAGAGGGAGACCCAGTACTTC. Translating gives CASGRQERETQYF.